This T cell receptor (beta chain) was found in a study of blood T cell repertoires in COVID-19. Measured with immunoSEQ multiplex PCR; TCRdb has only the in-frame clones, and not every one. Of around 230,000 clones listed, roughly 80% are singletons. This clone occurred once. V was clipped by 0 bases and J by 5 bases, with 13 bases between them. Germline V gene lookup returns CDR1 SGHTA and CDR2 FQGNSA. This CDR3 is built from 15 residues. The sample was peripheral blood. This chain joins TRBV7-2 and TRBJ1-1; D is perhaps TRBD1 (5 bases). The origin of this receptor is a woman of 80 years or more with acute or convalescent COVID-19. The CDR3 DNA is TGTGCCAGCAGCTTAGCGCTACAGGCGGGGACTGAAGCTTTCTTT. Its protein product is CASSLALQAGTEAFF.